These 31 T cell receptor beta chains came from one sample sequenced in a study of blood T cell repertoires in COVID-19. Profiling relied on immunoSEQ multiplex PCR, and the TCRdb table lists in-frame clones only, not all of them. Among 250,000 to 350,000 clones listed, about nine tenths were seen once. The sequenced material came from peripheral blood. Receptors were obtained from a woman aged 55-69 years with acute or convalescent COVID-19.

This CDR3 is CASSQALTKRGAKNIQYF. The CDR3 DNA follows: TGTGCCAGCAGCCAAGCTCTGACTAAGCGGGGTGCCAAAAACATTCAGTACTTC. The J gene is TRBJ2-4, the V gene TRBV3-1 (or the pseudogene TRBV3-2); TRBD2 aligns across 7 bases. The trim removed 1 base at V and 1 base at J, leaving 10 bases unmatched. The CDR3 is 18 residues long. Germline V gene sequence: CDR1 LGHDT, CDR2 YNNKEL (reference sequence).

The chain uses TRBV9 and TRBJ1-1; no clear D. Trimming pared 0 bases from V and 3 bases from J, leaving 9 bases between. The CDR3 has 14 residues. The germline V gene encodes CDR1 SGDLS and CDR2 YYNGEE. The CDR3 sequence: CASSVAGSYTEAFF. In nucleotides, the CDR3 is TGTGCCAGCAGCGTAGCAGGATCTTACACTGAAGCTTTCTTT.

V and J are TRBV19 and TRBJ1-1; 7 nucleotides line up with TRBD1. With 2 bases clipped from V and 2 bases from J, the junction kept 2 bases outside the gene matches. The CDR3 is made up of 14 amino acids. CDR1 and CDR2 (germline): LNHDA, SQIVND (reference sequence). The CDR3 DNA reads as TGTGCCAGTAGTATACAGGGGGGTAACACTGAAGCTTTCTTT. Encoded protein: CASSIQGGNTEAFF.

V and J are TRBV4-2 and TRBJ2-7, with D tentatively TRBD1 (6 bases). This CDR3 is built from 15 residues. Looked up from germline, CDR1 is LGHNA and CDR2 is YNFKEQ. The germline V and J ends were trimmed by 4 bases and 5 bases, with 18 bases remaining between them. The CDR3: CASSPYGGEVHEQYF. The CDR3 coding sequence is TGTGCCAGCAGCCCCTATGGGGGCGAGGTCCACGAGCAGTACTTC.

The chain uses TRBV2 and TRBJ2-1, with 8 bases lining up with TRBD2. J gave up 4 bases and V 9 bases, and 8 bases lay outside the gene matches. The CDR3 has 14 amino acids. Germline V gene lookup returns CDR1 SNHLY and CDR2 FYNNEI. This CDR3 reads CARGSTSGYNEQFF. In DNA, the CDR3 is TGTGCCAGGGGGTCAACTAGCGGTTACAATGAGCAGTTCTTC.

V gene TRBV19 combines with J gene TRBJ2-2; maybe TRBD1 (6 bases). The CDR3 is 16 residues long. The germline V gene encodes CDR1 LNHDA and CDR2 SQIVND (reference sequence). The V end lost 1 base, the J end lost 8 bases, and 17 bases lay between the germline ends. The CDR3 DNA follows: TGTGCCAGTAGTATAGGGCAGGGGATAAAGTCGGGGGAGCTGTTTTTT. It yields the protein CASSIGQGIKSGELFF.

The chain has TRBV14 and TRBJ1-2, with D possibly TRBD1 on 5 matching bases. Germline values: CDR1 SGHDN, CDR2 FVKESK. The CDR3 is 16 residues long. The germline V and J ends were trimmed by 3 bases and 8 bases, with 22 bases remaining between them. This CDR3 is CASSHGQGNSAAGYTF. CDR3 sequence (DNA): TGTGCCAGCAGCCACGGGCAGGGAAACTCGGCAGCCGGCTACACCTTC. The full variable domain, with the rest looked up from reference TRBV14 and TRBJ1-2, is EAGVTQFPSHSVIEKGQTVTLRCDPISGHDNLYWYRRVMGKEIKFLLHFVKESKQDESGMPNNRFLAERTGGTYSTLKVQPAELEDSGVYFCASSHGQGNSAAGYTFGSGTRLTVV.

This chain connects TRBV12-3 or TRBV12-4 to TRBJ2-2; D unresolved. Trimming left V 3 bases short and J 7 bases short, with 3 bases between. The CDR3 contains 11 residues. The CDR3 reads CASSFRGELFF. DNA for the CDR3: TGTGCCAGCAGTTTTCGCGGGGAGCTGTTTTTT.

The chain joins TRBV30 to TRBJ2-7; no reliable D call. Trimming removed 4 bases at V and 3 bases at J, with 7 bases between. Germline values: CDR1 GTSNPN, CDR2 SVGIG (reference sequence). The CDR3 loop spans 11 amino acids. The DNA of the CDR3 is TGTGCCTGGACGGTCGGCTACGAGCAGTACTTC. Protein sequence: CAWTVGYEQYF.

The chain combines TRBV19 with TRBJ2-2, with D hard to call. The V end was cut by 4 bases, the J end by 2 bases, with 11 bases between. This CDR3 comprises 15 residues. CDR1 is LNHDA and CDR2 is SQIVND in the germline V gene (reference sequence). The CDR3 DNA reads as TGTGCCAGTAGTAGTGAACGCGGAAACACCGGGGAGCTGTTTTTT. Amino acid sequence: CASSSERGNTGELFF.

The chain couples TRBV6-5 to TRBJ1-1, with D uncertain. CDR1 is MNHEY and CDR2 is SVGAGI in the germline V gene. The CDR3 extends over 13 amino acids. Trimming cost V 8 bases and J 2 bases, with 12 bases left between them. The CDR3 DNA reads TGTGCCAGCGACCACGAGGGTAACACTGAAGCTTTCTTT. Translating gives CASDHEGNTEAFF.

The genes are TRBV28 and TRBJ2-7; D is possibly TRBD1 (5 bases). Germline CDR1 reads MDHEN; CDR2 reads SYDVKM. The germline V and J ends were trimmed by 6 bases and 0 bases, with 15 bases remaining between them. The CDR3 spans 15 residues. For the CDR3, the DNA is TGTGCCAGCAGGTCCCAGGGTCCAGCCTCCTACGAGCAGTACTTC. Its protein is CASRSQGPASYEQYF.

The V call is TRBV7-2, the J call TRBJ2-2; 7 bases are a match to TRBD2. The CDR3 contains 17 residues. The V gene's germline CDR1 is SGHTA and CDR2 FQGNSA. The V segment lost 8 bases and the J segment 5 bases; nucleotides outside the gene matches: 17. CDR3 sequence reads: CASRQGGNIWSTGELFF. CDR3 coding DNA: TGTGCCAGCCGCCAGGGAGGGAATATATGGTCGACCGGGGAGCTGTTTTTT. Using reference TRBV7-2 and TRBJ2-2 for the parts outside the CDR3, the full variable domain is GAGVSQSPSNKVTEKGKDVELRCDPISGHTALYWYRQSLGQGLEFLIYFQGNSAPDKSGLPSDRFSAERTGGSVSTLTIQRTQQEDSAVYLCASRQGGNIWSTGELFFGEGSRLTVL.

The CDR3: CASILQEGGYNEQFF. The CDR3 DNA reads as TGTGCCAGCATTCTCCAGGAGGGAGGATACAATGAGCAGTTCTTC. The V and J genes are TRBV6-5 and TRBJ2-1, with a weak D call TRBD2 (6 bases). The V end lost 7 bases, the J end lost 4 bases, and 17 bases lay between the germline ends. The CDR3 is 15 amino acids. Germline V gene lookup returns CDR1 MNHEY and CDR2 SVGAGI.

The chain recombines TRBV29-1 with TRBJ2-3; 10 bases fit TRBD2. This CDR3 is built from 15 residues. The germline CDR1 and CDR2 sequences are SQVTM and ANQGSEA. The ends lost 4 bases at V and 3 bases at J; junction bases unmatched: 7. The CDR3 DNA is TGCAGCGTTGGGCTAGCGGGAGATTTTACAGATACGCAGTATTTT. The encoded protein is CSVGLAGDFTDTQYF.

The chain's CDR3 is CASSYPPTGTSPLHF. CDR3 in DNA: TGTGCCAGCAGTTACCCGCCAACAGGGACCTCACCCCTCCACTTT. This rearrangement joins TRBV6-5 to TRBJ1-6, with D possibly TRBD1 on 6 matching bases. The CDR3 is 15 residues long. CDR1 is MNHEY and CDR2 is SVGAGI in the germline V gene. V was trimmed by 2 bases and J by 10 bases, leaving 15 bases between them.

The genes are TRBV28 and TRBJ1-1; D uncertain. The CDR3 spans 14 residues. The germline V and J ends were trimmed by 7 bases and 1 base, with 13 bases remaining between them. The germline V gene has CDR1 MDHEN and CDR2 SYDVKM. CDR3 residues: CASTLYSSNTEAFF. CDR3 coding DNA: TGTGCCAGCACCTTGTACAGTTCGAACACTGAAGCTTTCTTT. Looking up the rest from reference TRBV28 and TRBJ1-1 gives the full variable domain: DVKVTQSSRYLVKRTGEKVFLECVQDMDHENMFWYRQDPGLGLRLIYFSYDVKMKEKGDIPEGYSVSREKKERFSLILESASTNQTSMYLCASTLYSSNTEAFFGQGTRLTVV.

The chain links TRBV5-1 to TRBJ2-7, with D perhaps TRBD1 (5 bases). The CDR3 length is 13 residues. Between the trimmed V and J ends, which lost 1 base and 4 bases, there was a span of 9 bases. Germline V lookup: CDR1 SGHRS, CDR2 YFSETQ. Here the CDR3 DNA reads TGCGCCAGCAGCTTGAGGGGCCCTTACGAGCAGTACTTC. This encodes CASSLRGPYEQYF.

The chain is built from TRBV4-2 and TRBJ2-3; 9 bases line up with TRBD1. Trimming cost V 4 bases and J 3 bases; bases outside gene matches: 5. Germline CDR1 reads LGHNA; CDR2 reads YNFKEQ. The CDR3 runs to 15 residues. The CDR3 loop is CASSLGTGKTDTQYF. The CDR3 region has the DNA TGTGCCAGCAGCCTCGGGACAGGGAAAACAGATACGCAGTATTTT.

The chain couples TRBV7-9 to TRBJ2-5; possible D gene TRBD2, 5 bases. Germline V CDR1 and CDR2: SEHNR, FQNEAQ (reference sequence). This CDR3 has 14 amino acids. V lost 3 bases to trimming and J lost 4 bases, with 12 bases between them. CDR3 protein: CASSFEGNSETQYF. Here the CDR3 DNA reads TGTGCCAGCAGCTTCGAGGGTAACTCAGAGACCCAGTACTTC.

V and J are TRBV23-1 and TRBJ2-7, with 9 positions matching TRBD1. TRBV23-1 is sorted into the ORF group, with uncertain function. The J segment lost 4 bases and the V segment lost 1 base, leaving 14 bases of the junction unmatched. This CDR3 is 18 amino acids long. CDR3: CASSQFSKPGTGTYEQYF. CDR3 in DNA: TGCGCCAGCAGTCAATTTTCAAAGCCCGGGACAGGGACTTACGAGCAGTACTTC.

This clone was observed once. The CDR3 loop reads CASSFSTSGRGRDEQFF. CDR3 nucleotide sequence: TGTGCCAGCAGCTTTTCGACTAGCGGGAGGGGTAGGGATGAGCAGTTCTTC. The genes are TRBV11-2 and TRBJ2-1; TRBD2 matches at 14 bases. The length of the CDR3 is 17 residues. Losses at the gene ends were 3 bases for V and 8 bases for J; bases not matched to a gene: 9. The germline gives CDR1 SGHAT, CDR2 FQNNGV.

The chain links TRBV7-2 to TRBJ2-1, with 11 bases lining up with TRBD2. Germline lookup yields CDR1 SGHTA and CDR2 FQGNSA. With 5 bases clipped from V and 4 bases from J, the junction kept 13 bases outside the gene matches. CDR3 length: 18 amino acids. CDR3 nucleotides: TGTGCCAGCAGCCCTTTTCTAGGGACTAGCGGCCTATACAATGAGCAGTTCTTC. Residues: CASSPFLGTSGLYNEQFF. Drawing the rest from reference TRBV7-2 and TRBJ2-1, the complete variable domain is GAGVSQSPSNKVTEKGKDVELRCDPISGHTALYWYRQSLGQGLEFLIYFQGNSAPDKSGLPSDRFSAERTGGSVSTLTIQRTQQEDSAVYLCASSPFLGTSGLYNEQFFGPGTRLTVL.

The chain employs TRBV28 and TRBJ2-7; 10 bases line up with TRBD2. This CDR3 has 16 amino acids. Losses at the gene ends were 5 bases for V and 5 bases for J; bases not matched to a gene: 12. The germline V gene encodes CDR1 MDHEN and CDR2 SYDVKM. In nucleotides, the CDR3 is TGTGCCAGCAGTCCAAGACTCAGCGGGAGGGGCAACGAGCAGTACTTC. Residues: CASSPRLSGRGNEQYF.

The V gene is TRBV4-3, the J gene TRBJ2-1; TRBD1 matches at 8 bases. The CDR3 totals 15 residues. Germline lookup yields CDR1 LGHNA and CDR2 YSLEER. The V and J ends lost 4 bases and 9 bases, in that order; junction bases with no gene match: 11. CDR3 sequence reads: CASSLLQGAQSEQFF. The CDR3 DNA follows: TGCGCCAGCAGCCTTCTGCAGGGGGCGCAAAGTGAGCAGTTCTTC.

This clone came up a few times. CDR3 region: CASSQDWTSGYNEQFF. The CDR3 DNA reads as TGCGCCAGCAGCCAAGATTGGACTAGCGGGTACAATGAGCAGTTCTTC. The V call is TRBV4-1, the J call TRBJ2-1, with 11 bases identical to TRBD2. The CDR3 has 16 amino acids. Trimming at V came to 0 bases and at J to 4 bases, leaving 2 bases not matched to a gene. Germline V lookup: CDR1 MGHRA, CDR2 YSYEKL.

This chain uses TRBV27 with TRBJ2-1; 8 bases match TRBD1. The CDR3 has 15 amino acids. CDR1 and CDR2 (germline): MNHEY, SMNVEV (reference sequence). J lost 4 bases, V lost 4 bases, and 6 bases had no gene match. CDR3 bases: TGTGCCAGCAGTTCAGGGACAGGAACGTACAATGAGCAGTTCTTC. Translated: CASSSGTGTYNEQFF.

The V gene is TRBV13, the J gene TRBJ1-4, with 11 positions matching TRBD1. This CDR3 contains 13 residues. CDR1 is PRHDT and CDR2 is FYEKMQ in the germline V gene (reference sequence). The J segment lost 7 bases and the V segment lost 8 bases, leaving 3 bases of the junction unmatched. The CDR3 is CASRGTGGEKLFF. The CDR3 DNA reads TGTGCCAGCCGGGGGACAGGGGGTGAAAAACTGTTTTTT.

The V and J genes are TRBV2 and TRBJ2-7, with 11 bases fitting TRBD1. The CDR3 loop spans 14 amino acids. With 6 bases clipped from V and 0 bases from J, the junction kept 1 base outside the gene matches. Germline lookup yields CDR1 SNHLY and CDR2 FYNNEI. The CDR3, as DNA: TGTGCCAGCAGGGGGACAGGGGGCTCCTACGAGCAGTACTTC. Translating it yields CASRGTGGSYEQYF.

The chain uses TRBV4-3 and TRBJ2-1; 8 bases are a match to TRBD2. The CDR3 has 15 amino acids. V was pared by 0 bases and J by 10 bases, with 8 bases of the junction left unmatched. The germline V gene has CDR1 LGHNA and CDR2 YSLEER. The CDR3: CASSQDIGGAGEQFF. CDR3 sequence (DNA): TGCGCCAGCAGCCAAGATATCGGGGGGGCCGGAGAGCAGTTCTTC.

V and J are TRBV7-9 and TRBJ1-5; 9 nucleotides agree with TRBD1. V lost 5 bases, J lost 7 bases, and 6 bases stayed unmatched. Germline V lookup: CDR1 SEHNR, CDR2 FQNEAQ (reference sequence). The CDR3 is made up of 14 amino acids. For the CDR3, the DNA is TGTGCCAGCAGCCTGGGACAGGGAGAACAGCCCCAGCATTTT. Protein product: CASSLGQGEQPQHF.